This paragraph covers one T cell receptor beta chain sequence. Its antigen is unknown. Germline CDR1 reads SGHDN; CDR2 reads FVKESK. V lost 1 base and J 2 bases, leaving 6 bases between the germline ends. The CDR3 is made up of 14 amino acids. The sample belongs to a study of cytomegalovirus exposure and HLA in healthy donors. General observations from the study: CMV serostatus alone was available as immune exposure information. One later analysis reportedly identified an Asian-associated ancestry cluster that showed fewer N-insertions than the approximately 700-donor mean. Most subjects' HLA-A and HLA-B alleles were reportedly predicted from TCR beta sequences. The authors listed 150 to 200 TCR beta chains as cytomegalovirus-associated.

PCR involved 60 Vbeta and 13 Jbeta primers. The method was immunoSEQ multiplex PCR; TCRdb's version includes in-frame clones alone and lacks a portion of them. This table holds about 140,000 clones. This TCR was sampled from a woman between 18 and 29 years old in good health and CMV-seronegative. V gene TRBV14 combines with J gene TRBJ2-1; TRBD1 might be the D (6 bases). Sample: PBMCs. CDR3 loop: CASSQGTAYNEQFF. The CDR3 DNA sequence: TGTGCCAGCAGCCAAGGGACAGCCTACAATGAGCAGTTCTTC.